This T cell receptor (beta chain) originates from a study of shared clonotypes between healthy human individuals. Several immunoSEQ 96-well plates shared each subset's DNA, each plate a replicate. Sorted-subset replicate PCRs used 150 to 200 ng DNA, about 30,000 T cell genomes. Measured with immunoSEQ multiplex PCR; TCRdb has only the in-frame clones, and not every one. The sample contains about 1.1 million clones, roughly 77% of which appear only once. Study outcomes and limitations: Rarefaction showed that sequencing of sorted subsets was incomplete (despite large depth).

Remarks on this clone: Its target is unknown.

A CD45RA+ naive subset and a CD45RA-negative memory subset were split from CD4+ cells. Material: memory CD4+ T cells from PBMCs. Subset given: CD45RA-negative fraction. This clonotype was obtained from a man aged 18-30 years in good health. Some clones in this sample may be carry-over from other donors' samples.

The CDR3 DNA follows: TGTGCCAGCAGTGCGTTACAGGGTAATGAGCAGTTCTTC. This sequence encodes CASSALQGNEQFF. The chain couples TRBV2 to TRBJ2-1, with a possible D match to TRBD1 (6 bases). V lost 4 bases to trimming and J lost 7 bases, with 11 bases between them. Germline values: CDR1 SNHLY, CDR2 FYNNEI. The CDR3 totals 13 residues. Full variable domain (missing parts from reference TRBV2 and TRBJ2-1): EPEVTQTPSHQVTQMGQEVILRCVPISNHLYFYWYRQILGQKVEFLVSFYNNEISEKSEIFDDQFSVERPDGSNFTLKIRSTKLEDSAMYFCASSALQGNEQFFGPGTRLTVL.